The 32 T cell receptor beta chains presented below share a single source sample, sequenced in a study of graft-versus-host responses after intestinal transplantation. Generated by immunoSEQ multiplex PCR, the TCRdb table keeps only in-frame clones and is missing some. The sample consists of around 13,000 clones, 83% of them appearing once. Specimen: PBMCs, collected approximately 120 days after transplant. The receptor source for this set is a human patient who received an intestinal transplant, so some T cells may come from the graft donor.

The V and J genes are TRBV27 and TRBJ2-1; 7 bases are a match to TRBD1. V was pared by 5 bases and J by 8 bases, with 0 bases of the junction left unmatched. This CDR3 contains 11 residues. The germline gives CDR1 MNHEY, CDR2 SMNVEV (reference sequence). The CDR3 sequence: CASSGTDEQFF. The CDR3 coding sequence is TGTGCCAGCAGTGGGACAGATGAGCAGTTCTTC.

The J gene is TRBJ1-1, the V gene TRBV9; D is uncertain. CDR3 length: 15 amino acids. Deletions cut 3 bases from V and 3 bases from J, with 15 bases between. CDR1 SGDLS and CDR2 YYNGEE come from the germline V gene. CDR3 loop: CASSGGRREDTEAFF. In DNA form, the CDR3 reads TGTGCCAGCAGCGGTGGGAGGAGGGAGGACACTGAAGCTTTCTTT.

The rearrangement joins TRBV10-1 to TRBJ2-2; D is unclear. Trimming took 4 bases from V and 0 from J, leaving 12 bases between them. CDR3 size: 16 residues. Per the germline V gene, CDR1 is WNHNN and CDR2 is SYGVQD (reference sequence). The CDR3 DNA reads as TGCGCCAGCAGTGGAGTTCGGACGGCGAACACCGGGGAGCTGTTTTTT. Protein product: CASSGVRTANTGELFF.

The chain uses TRBV6-1 and TRBJ1-2; D is undetermined. V lost 3 bases and J lost 0, with 2 bases in between. The CDR3 consists of 12 residues. Germline V gives CDR1 MNHNS, CDR2 SASEGT. The CDR3 protein is CASSDTNYGYTF. For the CDR3, the DNA is TGTGCCAGCAGTGACACTAACTATGGCTACACCTTC.

This chain links TRBV19 with TRBJ2-1; D ambiguous. Germline V gene sequence: CDR1 LNHDA, CDR2 SQIVND (reference sequence). This CDR3 is 12 amino acids long. V lost 5 bases and J lost 5, with 7 bases in between. The CDR3 DNA reads as TGTGCCAGTAGTGCCTATCACAATGAGCAGTTCTTC. This encodes CASSAYHNEQFF.

V is TRBV28 and J is TRBJ2-2; D perhaps matches TRBD1 (6 bases). This CDR3 contains 13 residues. Germline assignment: CDR1 MDHEN and CDR2 SYDVKM. V gave up 3 bases and J gave up 6 bases, with 8 bases separating them. The CDR3 loop reads CASSFQGSGELFF. The CDR3 coding sequence is TGTGCCAGCAGTTTTCAGGGGTCCGGGGAGCTGTTTTTT. Together with reference TRBV28 and TRBJ2-2, the CDR3 gives the full variable domain: DVKVTQSSRYLVKRTGEKVFLECVQDMDHENMFWYRQDPGLGLRLIYFSYDVKMKEKGDIPEGYSVSREKKERFSLILESASTNQTSMYLCASSFQGSGELFFGEGSRLTVL.

The chain joins TRBV9 to TRBJ2-3; D perhaps matches TRBD1 (6 bases). The CDR3 length is 16 residues. V lost 0 bases, J lost 0 bases, and 11 bases lay in between. The V gene's germline CDR1 is SGDLS and CDR2 YYNGEE. DNA of the CDR3: TGTGCCAGCAGCGTAGCAGCCGGACAGAGCACAGATACGCAGTATTTT. As protein: CASSVAAGQSTDTQYF.

The rearrangement uses TRBV29-1 and TRBJ1-1, with TRBD1 as a possible D gene (5 bases). Germline-derived CDR1 and CDR2 are SQVTM and ANQGSEA. This CDR3 is built from 12 residues. Between the trimmed V and J ends, which lost 6 bases and 1 base, there was a span of 9 bases. The CDR3, as DNA: TGCAGCGTAGATACAGGGAACACTGAAGCTTTCTTT. This encodes CSVDTGNTEAFF.

The CDR3 is CASSLTAFSTDTQYF. CDR3 DNA sequence: TGCGCCAGCAGCTTGACAGCCTTTAGCACAGATACGCAGTATTTT. The chain is built from TRBV5-1 and TRBJ2-3, with unresolved D. This CDR3 spans 15 amino acids. Germline V gives CDR1 SGHRS, CDR2 YFSETQ. Trimming removed 1 base from V and 0 bases from J, with 9 bases in between.

This chain links TRBV4-1 with TRBJ2-3; D ambiguous. Trimming took 3 bases from V and 3 from J, leaving 10 bases between them. CDR1 MGHRA and CDR2 YSYEKL come from the germline V gene. There are 14 residues in the CDR3. The CDR3 protein is CASSHYDSTDTQYF. The DNA of the CDR3 is TGCGCCAGCAGCCACTACGACTCTACAGATACGCAGTATTTT.

This chain uses TRBV5-4 with TRBJ2-7; 7 bases align to TRBD1. The length of the CDR3 is 14 residues. Germline V gives CDR1 SGHNT, CDR2 YYREEE (reference sequence). V lost 3 bases and J lost 2; bases outside the gene matches: 5. The CDR3 coding sequence is TGTGCCAGCAGCTCCCGGGACAGCCCCTACGAGCAGTACTTC. Its translation: CASSSRDSPYEQYF. The variable domain in full, completed from reference TRBV5-4 and TRBJ2-7, reads ETGVTQSPTHLIKTRGQQVTLRCSSQSGHNTVSWYQQALGQGPQFIFQYYREEENGRGNFPPRFSGLQFPNYSSELNVNALELDDSALYLCASSSRDSPYEQYFGPGTRLTVT.

The chain has TRBV6-4 and TRBJ2-1; 11 bases fit TRBD2. Germline V gene sequence: CDR1 MRHNA, CDR2 SNTAGT. This CDR3 has 16 amino acids. V shed 3 bases and J 9 bases; nucleotides not matched to a gene: 10. The CDR3 sequence is CASSELASGGPGEQFF. The CDR3 DNA reads TGTGCCAGCAGTGAATTAGCTAGCGGGGGGCCGGGTGAGCAGTTCTTC.

This clone was detected once. The chain couples TRBV11-3 to TRBJ2-2, with D maybe TRBD2 (5 bases). Germline CDR1 SGHNT, CDR2 YENEEA. V shed 8 bases and J shed 5 bases, with 15 bases lying between them. The CDR3 consists of 14 residues. CDR3 sequence reads: CASSTLDVTGELFF. The CDR3, as DNA: TGTGCCAGCTCGACACTAGACGTTACCGGGGAGCTGTTTTTT.

The chain couples TRBV15 to TRBJ1-5; possibly TRBD1 for D (5 bases). The CDR3 is made up of 18 amino acids. V was shortened by 4 bases and J by 0 bases, with 19 bases between the two germline ends. Germline loops: CDR1 LNHNV, CDR2 YYDKDF (reference sequence). The chain's CDR3 is CATSKVAYQTVSNQPQHF. The DNA for the CDR3 is TGTGCCACCAGCAAGGTTGCGTACCAGACAGTTAGCAATCAGCCCCAGCATTTT.

The chain uses TRBV16 and TRBJ2-5; TRBD2 matches at 12 bases. The CDR3 is 17 residues long. CDR1 and CDR2 (germline): KGHSY, FQNENV. The junction had 6 bases not matched to a gene; V was cut back by 4 bases and J by 0 bases. This chain's CDR3 is CASSLRLAGDYQETQYF. CDR3 DNA sequence: TGTGCCAGCAGCCTCCGACTAGCGGGGGACTACCAAGAGACCCAGTACTTC.

V and J are TRBV6-1 and TRBJ2-5; 16 nucleotides align to TRBD2. CDR1 is MNHNS, CDR2 SASEGT, per germline. Losses at the gene ends were 2 bases for V and 4 bases for J; bases not matched to a gene: 10. The CDR3 is made up of 19 amino acids. The CDR3 reads CASSESVPGLAGGRETQYF. The CDR3 DNA follows: TGTGCCAGCAGTGAATCGGTCCCGGGACTAGCGGGAGGGCGAGAGACCCAGTACTTC.

The chain joins TRBV19 to TRBJ2-7; D remains unclear. The CDR3 covers 13 residues. Germline V lookup: CDR1 LNHDA, CDR2 SQIVND (reference sequence). V lost 4 bases to trimming and J lost 4 bases, with 11 bases between them. The chain's CDR3 is CASSNGEEYEQYF. Written as DNA, the CDR3 is TGTGCCAGTAGTAACGGAGAGGAGTACGAGCAGTACTTC.

Notes on this clone: One end of the junction varies from germline; a read error may be responsible. The chain combines TRBV7-9 with TRBJ2-5; D is perhaps TRBD1 or TRBD2 (5 bases each). This CDR3 spans 14 amino acids. Germline V lookup: CDR1 SEHNR, CDR2 FQNEAQ (reference sequence). The CDR3 DNA is TGTGCCAGCAGCCTAGCCGGGACCCAAGAGACCCAGTACTTC. Translating gives CASSLAGTQETQYF.

The rearrangement uses TRBV6-5 and TRBJ1-1; 8 nucleotides line up with TRBD1. With V trimmed by 2 bases and J by 4 bases, 6 bases remained unmatched. The CDR3 is 15 residues long. Germline CDR1 MNHEY, CDR2 SVGAGI. The CDR3 DNA reads as TGTGCCAGCAGTTACCAGGGGGCAGGTGGCACTGAAGCTTTCTTT. It encodes CASSYQGAGGTEAFF.

This sequence joins TRBV5-1 and TRBJ1-2; unclear D gene. The CDR3 is 13 amino acids. Germline V CDR1 and CDR2: SGHRS, YFSETQ. The V end was cut by 2 bases, the J end by 4 bases, with 9 bases between. The CDR3 loop is CASSFWQAYGYTF. CDR3 coding DNA: TGCGCCAGCAGCTTTTGGCAGGCCTATGGCTACACCTTC.

The rearrangement uses TRBV27 and TRBJ2-3; D might be TRBD1 (5 bases). This CDR3 region has 12 residues. The ends were cut back, 8 bases at V and 4 bases at J, with 10 bases in the middle. Germline V gene lookup returns CDR1 MNHEY and CDR2 SMNVEV (reference sequence). CDR3 protein: CASALGADTQYF. The CDR3 region has the DNA TGTGCCAGCGCTTTAGGGGCAGATACGCAGTATTTT.

DNA of the CDR3: TGTGCCAGCAGCTTTACGAGCGGCGAAAACGAGCAGTACTTC. The encoded protein is CASSFTSGENEQYF. The rearrangement uses TRBV7-9 and TRBJ2-7; D possibly corresponds to TRBD2 (5 bases). The V gene's germline CDR1 is SEHNR and CDR2 FQNEAQ (reference sequence). The CDR3 contains 14 residues. Trimming took 3 bases from V and 5 from J, leaving 14 bases between them.

This clone occurred a few times. The chain links TRBV7-3 to TRBJ2-6; no clear D. The CDR3 is made up of 13 amino acids. The germline V and J ends were trimmed by 8 bases and 1 base, with 6 bases remaining between them. Germline assignment: CDR1 SGHTA and CDR2 FQGTGA. CDR3 loop: CASGASGANVLTF. The CDR3 DNA reads as TGTGCCAGCGGAGCATCTGGGGCCAACGTCCTGACTTTC.

The chain carries TRBV30 and TRBJ2-1; D is undetermined. The V end lost 3 bases, the J end lost 4 bases, and 7 bases lay between the germline ends. CDR3 size: 12 residues. Per germline, CDR1 GTSNPN and CDR2 SVGIG (reference sequence). CDR3 nucleotides: TGTGCCTGGAGGCCAGCTTACAATGAGCAGTTCTTC. Its translation: CAWRPAYNEQFF.

This chain connects TRBV9 to TRBJ2-1; 11 bases are shared with TRBD2. Germline CDR1 SGDLS, CDR2 YYNGEE. This CDR3 spans 15 amino acids. The J segment lost 9 bases and the V segment lost 7 bases, leaving 12 bases of the junction unmatched. The CDR3 bases are TGTGCCAGCTCGACTAGCGGGATGTATCAAGGTGAGCAGTTCTTC. It specifies CASSTSGMYQGEQFF.

The sample holds a few counts of this clone. The same CDR3 also results from other DNA sequences found in this sample. The genes are TRBV6-4 and TRBJ2-3, with 9 bases lining up with TRBD2. Germline V gene lookup returns CDR1 MRHNA and CDR2 SNTAGT. The J segment lost 1 base and the V segment lost 4 bases, leaving 0 bases of the junction unmatched. The CDR3 sequence is 14 residues long. The CDR3 loop reads CASSVAGGTDTQYF. Written as DNA, the CDR3 is TGTGCCAGCAGTGTAGCGGGAGGCACAGATACGCAGTATTTT.

This clone showed up just once. V usage is TRBV6-6 and J usage is TRBJ2-7, with D possibly TRBD1 on 7 matching bases. This CDR3 has 14 residues. Germline CDR1 is MNHNY and CDR2 is SVGAGI (reference sequence). Between the trimmed V and J ends, which lost 6 bases and 2 bases, there was a span of 14 bases. The CDR3: CASSLQGGAYEQYF. DNA of the CDR3: TGTGCCAGCAGCCTGCAGGGGGGAGCCTACGAGCAGTACTTC.

The gene calls are TRBV29-1 and TRBJ2-7; D not resolved. The V gene lost 4 bases and the J gene lost 5 bases, with 15 bases spanning the gap. The CDR3 loop spans 13 amino acids. CDR1 SQVTM and CDR2 ANQGSEA come from the germline V gene. CDR3 region: CSVGPRATNEQYF. CDR3 bases: TGCAGCGTTGGTCCAAGGGCCACGAACGAGCAGTACTTC.

The chain joins TRBV19 to TRBJ2-5; a possible D gene is TRBD1 (5 bases). V was shortened by 3 bases and J by 3 bases, with 14 bases between the two germline ends. Germline loops: CDR1 LNHDA, CDR2 SQIVND (reference sequence). The CDR3 covers 15 residues. For the CDR3, the DNA is TGTGCCAGTAGTATCTTCACAGGTTCTAAAGAGACCCAGTACTTC. This translates into CASSIFTGSKETQYF.

The chain recombines TRBV27 with TRBJ1-5; TRBD1 aligns across 11 bases. Germline loops: CDR1 MNHEY, CDR2 SMNVEV (reference sequence). J was trimmed by 0 bases and V by 5 bases; bases with no gene match: 3. The CDR3 loop spans 16 amino acids. The CDR3 protein is CASSPGTGGSNQPQHF. The CDR3 DNA is TGTGCCAGCAGTCCGGGGACAGGGGGTAGCAATCAGCCCCAGCATTTT.

The V call is TRBV6-9, the J call TRBJ1-6; perhaps TRBD1 as D (5 bases). Trimming took off 3 bases at V and 13 bases at J, with 16 bases between the two ends. The CDR3 runs to 14 residues. Germline V gene lookup returns CDR1 MNHGY and CDR2 SVAAGI. Here the CDR3 DNA reads TGTGCCAGCAGTTACTCGATCAGGGCCGAGCCCCTCCACTTT. Encoded protein: CASSYSIRAEPLHF.

This chain joins TRBV6-1 and TRBJ2-2; D may correspond to TRBD1 or TRBD2 (5 bases each). Germline V gene data show CDR1 as MNHNS and CDR2 as SASEGT. The CDR3 consists of 14 residues. Trimming cost V 7 bases and J 0 bases, with 9 bases left between them. This CDR3 is CASKGPANTGELFF. Written as DNA, the CDR3 is TGTGCCAGCAAGGGACCGGCGAACACCGGGGAGCTGTTTTTT.